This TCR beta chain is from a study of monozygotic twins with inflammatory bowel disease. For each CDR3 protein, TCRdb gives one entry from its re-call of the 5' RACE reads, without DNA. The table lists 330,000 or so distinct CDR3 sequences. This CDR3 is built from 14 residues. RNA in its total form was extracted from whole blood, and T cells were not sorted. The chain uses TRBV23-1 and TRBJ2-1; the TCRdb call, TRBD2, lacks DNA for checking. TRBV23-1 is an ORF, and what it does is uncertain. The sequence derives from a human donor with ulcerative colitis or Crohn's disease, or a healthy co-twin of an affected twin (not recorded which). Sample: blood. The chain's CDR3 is CASSHPAYVNEQFF.